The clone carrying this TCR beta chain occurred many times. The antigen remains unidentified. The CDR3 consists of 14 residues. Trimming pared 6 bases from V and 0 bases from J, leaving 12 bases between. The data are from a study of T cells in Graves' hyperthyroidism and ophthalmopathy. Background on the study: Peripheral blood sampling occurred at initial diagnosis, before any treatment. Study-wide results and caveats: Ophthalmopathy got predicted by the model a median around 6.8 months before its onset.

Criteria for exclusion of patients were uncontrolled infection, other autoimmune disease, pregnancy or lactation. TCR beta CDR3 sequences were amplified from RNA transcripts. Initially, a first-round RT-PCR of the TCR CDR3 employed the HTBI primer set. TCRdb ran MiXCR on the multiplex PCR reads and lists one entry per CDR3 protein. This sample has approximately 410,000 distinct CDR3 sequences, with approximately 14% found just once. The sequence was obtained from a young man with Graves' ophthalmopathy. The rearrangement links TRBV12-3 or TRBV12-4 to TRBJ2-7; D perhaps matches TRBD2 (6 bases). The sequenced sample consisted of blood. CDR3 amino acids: CASRNGGSSYEQYF. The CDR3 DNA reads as TGTGCCAGCAGAAACGGGGGTAGCTCCTACGAGCAGTACTTC.